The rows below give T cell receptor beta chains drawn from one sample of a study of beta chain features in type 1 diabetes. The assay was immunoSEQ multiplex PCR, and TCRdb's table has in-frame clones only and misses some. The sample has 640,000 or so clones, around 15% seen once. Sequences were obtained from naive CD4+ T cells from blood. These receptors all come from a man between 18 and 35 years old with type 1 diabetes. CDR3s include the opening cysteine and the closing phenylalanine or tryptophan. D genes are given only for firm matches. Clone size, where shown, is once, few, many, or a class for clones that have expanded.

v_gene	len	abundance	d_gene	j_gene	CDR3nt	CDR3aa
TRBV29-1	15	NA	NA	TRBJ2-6	TGCAGCGTTCCCCGACAGAACTCTGGGGCCAACGTCCTGACTTTC	CSVPRQNSGANVLTF
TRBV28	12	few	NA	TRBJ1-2	TGTGCCAGCAGTCTGGCCGCATATGGCTACACCTTC	CASSLAAYGYTF
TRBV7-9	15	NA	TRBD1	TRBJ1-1	TGTGCCAGCAGCCTCCTACCAGGGGGAGGCACTGAAGCTTTCTTT	CASSLLPGGGTEAFF
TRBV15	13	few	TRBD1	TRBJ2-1	TGTGCCACCAGCAGGGGCGACAGGGCAGAGCAGTTCTTC	CATSRGDRAEQFF
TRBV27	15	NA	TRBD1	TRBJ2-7	TGTGCCAGCAGCCTCGCCGGGACAGGGGGCTACGAGCAGTACTTC	CASSLAGTGGYEQYF
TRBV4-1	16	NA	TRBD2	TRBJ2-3	TGCGCCAGCAGCCAAGAAGTACTAGCGGGGGTAGATACGCAGTATTTT	CASSQEVLAGVDTQYF
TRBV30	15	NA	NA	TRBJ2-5	TGTGCCTGGAGTGTATCCCGGCTCACCCAAGAGACCCAGTACTTC	CAWSVSRLTQETQYF
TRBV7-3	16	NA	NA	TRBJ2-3	TGTGCCAGCAGCCCCAGGGGGCGGGGGTCCACAGATACGCAGTATTTT	CASSPRGRGSTDTQYF
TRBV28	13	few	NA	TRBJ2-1	TGTGCCAGCAGTCAGGACCCTTACAATGAGCAGTTCTTC	CASSQDPYNEQFF
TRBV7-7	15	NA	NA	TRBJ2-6	TGTGCTAGCAGCTTAGATGGGTCTGGGGCCAACGTCCTGACTTTC	CASSLDGSGANVLTF
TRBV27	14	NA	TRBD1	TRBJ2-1	TGTGCCAGCAGTTTCTCGGACAGGAACAATGAGCAGTTCTTC	CASSFSDRNNEQFF
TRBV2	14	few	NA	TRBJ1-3	TGTGCCAGCAGGCGGGAAGTCTCTGGAAACACCATATATTTT	CASRREVSGNTIYF
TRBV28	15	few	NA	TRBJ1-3	TGTGCCAGCAGTCTTGGACGGATCTCTGGAAACACCATATATTTT	CASSLGRISGNTIYF
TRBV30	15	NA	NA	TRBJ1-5	TGTGCCTGGAGCGCGATGGGAGCCCAAAATCAGCCCCAGCATTTT	CAWSAMGAQNQPQHF
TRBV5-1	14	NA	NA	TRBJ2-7	TGCGCCAGCAGCTGGGACAGCGGGCCCTACGAGCAGTACTTC	CASSWDSGPYEQYF
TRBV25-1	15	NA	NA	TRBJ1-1	TGTGCCAGCAGCCCCCGTGGCAGGGGATACACTGAAGCTTTCTTT	CASSPRGRGYTEAFF
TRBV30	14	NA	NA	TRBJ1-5	TGTGCCTGGAGTAGGGGGGTTGGCAATCAGCCCCAGCATTTT	CAWSRGVGNQPQHF
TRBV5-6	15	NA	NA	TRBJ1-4	TGTGCCAGCAGCTTGGTGGATAGGGACAATGAAAAACTGTTTTTT	CASSLVDRDNEKLFF
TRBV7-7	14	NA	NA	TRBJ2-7	TGTGCTAGCAGCCCCCGGCCGGACACCTACGAGCAGTACTTC	CASSPRPDTYEQYF
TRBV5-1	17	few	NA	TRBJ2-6	TGCGCCAGCAGCTTGGAAGGGGCCCCCTCTGGGGCCAACGTCCTGACTTTC	CASSLEGAPSGANVLTF
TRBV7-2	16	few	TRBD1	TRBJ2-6	TGTGCCAGCAGCTTAGGACAGGGGTCTGGGGCCAACGTCCTGACTTTC	CASSLGQGSGANVLTF
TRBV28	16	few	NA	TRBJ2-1	TGTGCCAGCACCTCAAGTTCTGCCGATACCTACAATGAGCAGTTCTTC	CASTSSSADTYNEQFF
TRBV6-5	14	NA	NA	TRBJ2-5	TGTGCCAGCAGTTACTCAGGCACGCAAGAGACCCAGTACTTC	CASSYSGTQETQYF
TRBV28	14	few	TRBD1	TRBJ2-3	TGTGCCAGCAGTCAGACCGGGACAGAAGATACGCAGTATTTT	CASSQTGTEDTQYF
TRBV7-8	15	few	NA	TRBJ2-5	TGTGCCAGCAGCTCATATCGGGGCTTAGGAGAGACCCAGTACTTC	CASSSYRGLGETQYF
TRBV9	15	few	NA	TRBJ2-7	TGTGCCAGCAGCGTAGTTGGGGAGGAATCCTACGAGCAGTACTTC	CASSVVGEESYEQYF
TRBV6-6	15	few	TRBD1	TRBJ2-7	TGTGCCAGCAGTTACGAAGGGACAGATCCGTACGAGCAGTACTTC	CASSYEGTDPYEQYF
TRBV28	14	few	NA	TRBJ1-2	TGTGCCACCGTTCACCCGACAGCCTCCTATGGCTACACCTTC	CATVHPTASYGYTF
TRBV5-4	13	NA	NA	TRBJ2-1	TGTGCCAGCAGCTTGGTACTTGGCAATGAGCAGTTCTTC	CASSLVLGNEQFF
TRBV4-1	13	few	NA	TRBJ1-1	TGCGCCAGCAGCCAAGGGTCCCGGATCGAAGCTTTCTTT	CASSQGSRIEAFF
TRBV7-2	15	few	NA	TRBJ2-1	TGTGCCAGCAGCTTTAAACCGGGACCCACGTATATGCCGTTCTTC	CASSFKPGPTYMPFF
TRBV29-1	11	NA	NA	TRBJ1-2	TGCAGCGTTGTGGTGGGGGGCGGCTACACCTTC	CSVVVGGGYTF
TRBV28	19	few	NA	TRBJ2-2	TGTGCCAGCAGTTGGCCTTCCGCGTGGACGGACGCGAACACCGGGGAGCTGTTTTTT	CASSWPSAWTDANTGELFF
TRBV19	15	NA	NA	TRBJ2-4	TGTGCCAGTAGTATAGGGTTACTAATTAAAAACATTCAGTACTTC	CASSIGLLIKNIQYF
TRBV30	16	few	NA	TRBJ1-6	TGTGCCTGGAGTGCGGCGCGAAGCTCCTATAATTCACCCCTCCACTTT	CAWSAARSSYNSPLHF
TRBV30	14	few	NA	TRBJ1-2	TGTGCCTGGAGCGGGCCGGGCAGCAACTATGGCTACACCTTC	CAWSGPGSNYGYTF
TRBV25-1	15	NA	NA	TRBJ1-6	TGTGCCAGCACCGACTCGAGCTCCTATAATTCACCCCTCCACTTT	CASTDSSSYNSPLHF
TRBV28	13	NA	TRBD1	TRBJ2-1	TGTGCCAGCAGGACAGGGGTTTACAATGAGCAGTTCTTC	CASRTGVYNEQFF
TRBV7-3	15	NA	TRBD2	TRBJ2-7	TGTGCCAGCAGCCCCCGGACTAGCGGACCCTACGAGCAGTACTTC	CASSPRTSGPYEQYF
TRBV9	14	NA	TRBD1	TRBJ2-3	TGTGCCAGCAGCTCGGACAGGGGGGCGGATACGCAGTATTTT	CASSSDRGADTQYF
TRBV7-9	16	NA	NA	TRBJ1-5	TGTGCCAGCAGCTTAGAGGTGGGTCCCCCGAATCAGCCCCAGCATTTT	CASSLEVGPPNQPQHF
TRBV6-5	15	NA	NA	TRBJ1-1	TGTGCCAGCAGTTACAAACTGCCCGGGACCACTGAAGCTTTCTTT	CASSYKLPGTTEAFF
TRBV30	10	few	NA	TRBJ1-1	TGTGCCTGGAGCGCAGTAGAAGCTTTCTTT	CAWSAVEAFF
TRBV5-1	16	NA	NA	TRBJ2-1	TGCGCCAGCTTCCCTGGAGGGGTAGGCTCCTACAATGAGCAGTTCTTC	CASFPGGVGSYNEQFF
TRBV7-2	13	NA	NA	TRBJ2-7	TGTGCCAGCAGCTTACAGGCAACCTACGAGCAGTACTTC	CASSLQATYEQYF
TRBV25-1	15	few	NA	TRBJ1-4	TGTGCCAGCAGCGAACCTAGAGGGGGTGGTGAAAAACTGTTTTTT	CASSEPRGGGEKLFF
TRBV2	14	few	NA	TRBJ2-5	TGTGCCAGCAGTGGTTACACCATCCAAGAGACCCAGTACTTC	CASSGYTIQETQYF
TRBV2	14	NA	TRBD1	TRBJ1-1	TGTGCCAGCAGTGTCGGGACAGGGGGCACTGAAGCTTTCTTT	CASSVGTGGTEAFF
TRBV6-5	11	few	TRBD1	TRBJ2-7	TGTGCCAGCAGTCGGACAGGGTTCGAGTACTTC	CASSRTGFEYF
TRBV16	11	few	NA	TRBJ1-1	TGTGCCAGCAGCCTATCGGTGGAAGCTTTCTTT	CASSLSVEAFF
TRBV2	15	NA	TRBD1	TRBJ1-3	TGTGCCAGCAGTGGACAGGGAGGCTCTGGAAACACCATATATTTT	CASSGQGGSGNTIYF
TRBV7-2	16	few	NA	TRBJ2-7	TGTGCCAGCAGCTTAAGTAGGGGCCAGAGGTTCTACGAGCAGTACTTC	CASSLSRGQRFYEQYF
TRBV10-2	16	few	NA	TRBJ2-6	TGCGCCAGCAGTGGGGGCGCTTCCTCCGGGGCCAACGTCCTGACTTTC	CASSGGASSGANVLTF